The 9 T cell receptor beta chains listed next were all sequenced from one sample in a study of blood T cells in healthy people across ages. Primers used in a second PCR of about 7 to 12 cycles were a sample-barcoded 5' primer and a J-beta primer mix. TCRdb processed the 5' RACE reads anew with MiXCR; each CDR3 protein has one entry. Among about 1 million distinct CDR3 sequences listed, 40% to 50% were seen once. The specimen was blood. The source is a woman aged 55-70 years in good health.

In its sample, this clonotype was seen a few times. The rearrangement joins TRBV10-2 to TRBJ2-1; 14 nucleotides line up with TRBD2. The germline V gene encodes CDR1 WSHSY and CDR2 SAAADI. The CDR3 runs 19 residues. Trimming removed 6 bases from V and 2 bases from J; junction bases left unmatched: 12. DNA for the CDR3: TGCGCCAGCAGGGGTACCGGGACTAGCGGGAGCACAACCTACAATGAGCAGTTCTTC. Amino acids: CASRGTGTSGSTTYNEQFF.

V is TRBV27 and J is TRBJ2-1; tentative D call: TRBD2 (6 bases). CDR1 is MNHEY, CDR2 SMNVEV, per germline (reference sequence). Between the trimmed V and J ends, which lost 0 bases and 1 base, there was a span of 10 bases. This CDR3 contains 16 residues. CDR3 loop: CASSLSAGRSYNEQFF. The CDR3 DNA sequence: TGTGCCAGCAGTTTATCGGCAGGGAGGTCCTACAATGAGCAGTTCTTC.

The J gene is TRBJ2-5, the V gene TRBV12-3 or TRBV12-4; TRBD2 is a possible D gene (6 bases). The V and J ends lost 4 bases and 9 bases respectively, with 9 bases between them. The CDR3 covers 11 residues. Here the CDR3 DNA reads TGTGCCAGCAGTTCCTGGGGGGCCCAGTACTTC. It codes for CASSSWGAQYF.

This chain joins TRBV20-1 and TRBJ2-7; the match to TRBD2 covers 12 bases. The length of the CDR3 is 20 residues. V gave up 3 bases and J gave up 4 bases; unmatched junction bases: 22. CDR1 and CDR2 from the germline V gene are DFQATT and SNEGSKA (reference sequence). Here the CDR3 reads CSARAQMASGRAKWRYEQYF. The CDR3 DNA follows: TGCAGTGCTAGGGCCCAGATGGCTAGCGGGAGGGCTAAGTGGAGATACGAGCAGTACTTC.

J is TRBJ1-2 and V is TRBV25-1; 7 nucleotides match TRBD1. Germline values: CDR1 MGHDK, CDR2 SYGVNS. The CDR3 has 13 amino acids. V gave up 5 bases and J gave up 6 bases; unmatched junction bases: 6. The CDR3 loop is CASSLFQGDGYTF. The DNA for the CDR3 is TGTGCCAGCAGTCTCTTCCAGGGGGATGGCTACACCTTC.

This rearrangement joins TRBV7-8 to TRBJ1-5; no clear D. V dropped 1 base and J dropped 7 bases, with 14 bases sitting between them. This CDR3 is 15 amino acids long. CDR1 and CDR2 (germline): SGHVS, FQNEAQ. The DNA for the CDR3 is TGTGCCAGCAGCTTAGACCCCTGGGAAGGCCAGCCCCAGCATTTT. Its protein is CASSLDPWEGQPQHF. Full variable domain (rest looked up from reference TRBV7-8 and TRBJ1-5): GAGVSQSPRYKVAKRGQDVALRCDPISGHVSLFWYQQALGQGPEFLTYFQNEAQLDKSGLPSDRFFAERPEGSVSTLKIQRTQQEDSAVYLCASSLDPWEGQPQHFGDGTRLSIL.

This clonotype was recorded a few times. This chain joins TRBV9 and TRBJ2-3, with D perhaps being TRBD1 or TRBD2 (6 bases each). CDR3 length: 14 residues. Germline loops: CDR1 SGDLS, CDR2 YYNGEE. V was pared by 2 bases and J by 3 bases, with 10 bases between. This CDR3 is CASSVQGRTDTQYF. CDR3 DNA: TGTGCCAGCAGCGTGCAGGGGAGGACAGATACGCAGTATTTT.

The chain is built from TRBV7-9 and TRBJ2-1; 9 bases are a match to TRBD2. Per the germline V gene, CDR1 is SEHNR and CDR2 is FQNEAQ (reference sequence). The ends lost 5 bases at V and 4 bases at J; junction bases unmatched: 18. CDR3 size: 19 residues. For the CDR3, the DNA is TGTGCCAGCAGCCCCCCGATGAGTAGCGGGAGTCCAAATTACAATGAGCAGTTCTTC. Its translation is CASSPPMSSGSPNYNEQFF.

In DNA form, the CDR3 reads TGTGCCAGCAGCTTGACGGGGGGTGGATCGGATACGCAGTATTTT. This codes for CASSLTGGGSDTQYF. V and J are TRBV7-9 and TRBJ2-3; TRBD2 agrees at 7 bases. V lost 3 bases, J lost 6 bases, and 9 bases stayed unmatched. CDR3 length: 15 residues. Germline V CDR1 and CDR2: SEHNR, FQNEAQ (reference sequence).